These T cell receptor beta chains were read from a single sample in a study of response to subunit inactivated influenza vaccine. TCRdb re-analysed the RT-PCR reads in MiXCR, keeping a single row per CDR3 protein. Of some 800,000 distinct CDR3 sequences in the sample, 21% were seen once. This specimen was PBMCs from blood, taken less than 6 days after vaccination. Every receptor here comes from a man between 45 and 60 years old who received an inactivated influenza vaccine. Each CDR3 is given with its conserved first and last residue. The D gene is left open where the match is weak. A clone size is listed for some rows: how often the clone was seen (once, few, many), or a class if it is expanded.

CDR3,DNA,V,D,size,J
CASQSTRGAHEQFF,TGCGCCAGCCAATCAACCCGGGGGGCCCATGAGCAGTTCTTC,TRBV5-1,.,.,TRBJ2-1
CASSPDGPSSTDTQYF,TGTGCCAGCAGTCCGGACGGACCGTCAAGCACAGATACGCAGTATTTT,TRBV12-3/TRBV12-4,.,.,TRBJ2-3
CASSYSGLAGKVTQYF,TGTGCCAGCAGTTATTCCGGACTAGCGGGGAAAGTTACGCAGTATTTT,TRBV6-5,TRBD2,many,TRBJ2-3
CASSREPGQGALETQYF,TGCGCCAGCAGCCGAGAACCGGGACAGGGGGCTTTAGAGACCCAGTACTTC,TRBV4-3,TRBD1,.,TRBJ2-5
CASSPPPRGGETQYF,TGTGCCAGCTCACCACCGCCGAGGGGAGGAGAGACCCAGTACTTC,TRBV18,.,.,TRBJ2-5
CASSLVNGGANEQFF,TGTGCCAGCAGCTTAGTTAATGGGGGGGCGAATGAGCAGTTCTTC,TRBV11-2,.,.,TRBJ2-1
CASSQPGLAEETQYF,TGTGCCAGCAGCCAACCGGGACTAGCCGAAGAGACCCAGTACTTC,TRBV4-2,TRBD2,few,TRBJ2-5
CASSFTGGPQYF,TGTGCCAGCAGCTTTACCGGAGGACCCCAGTACTTC,TRBV7-2,.,few,TRBJ2-7
CASRNRGETGELFF,TGCGCCAGCAGGAACAGGGGAGAAACCGGGGAGCTGTTTTTT,TRBV5-1,TRBD1,few,TRBJ2-2
CASRPNRGKRTHEQFF,TGTGCCAGCAGACCGAATAGGGGAAAGAGAACTCATGAGCAGTTCTTC,TRBV11-2,.,few,TRBJ2-1
CASSANRGRFYEQYF,TGTGCCAGCAGCGCCAACAGGGGGAGGTTCTACGAGCAGTACTTC,TRBV7-2,TRBD1,.,TRBJ2-7
CASSLGTGGVEQFF,TGCGCCAGCAGCTTGGGGACAGGAGGTGTCGAGCAGTTCTTC,TRBV5-1,TRBD1,.,TRBJ2-1
CASSSWTSGYNEQFF,TGCGCCAGCAGCTCTTGGACTAGCGGATACAATGAGCAGTTCTTC,TRBV5-1,TRBD2,.,TRBJ2-1
CSDNFRWEPNLGDTQYF,TGCAGTGATAACTTTAGGTGGGAGCCCAACCTAGGAGATACGCAGTATTTT,TRBV20-1,.,few,TRBJ2-3
CASSLSSGGAGDTQYF,TGCGCCAGCAGCTTGAGTAGCGGGGGGGCCGGAGATACGCAGTATTTT,TRBV5-1,TRBD2,.,TRBJ2-3
CASSLTGTSSYNEQFF,TGTGCCAGCAGTTTAACAGGGACGAGCTCCTACAATGAGCAGTTCTTC,TRBV12-3/TRBV12-4,.,many,TRBJ2-1
CASSFSSILAPGYTF,TGTGCCAGCAGTTTCTCCAGCATCCTCGCCCCTGGCTACACCTTC,TRBV11-2,.,few,TRBJ1-2
CSARGTSGRHYQETQYF,TGCAGTGCTAGAGGAACTAGCGGGAGGCACTACCAAGAGACCCAGTACTTC,TRBV20-1,TRBD2,few,TRBJ2-5
CATSRDRLAGGPEDTQYF,TGTGCCACCAGCAGAGATCGGTTAGCGGGAGGGCCGGAAGATACGCAGTATTTT,TRBV15,TRBD2,few,TRBJ2-3
CASSHPSTDTQYF,TGTGCCAGCTCCCATCCTAGCACAGATACGCAGTATTTT,TRBV18,.,.,TRBJ2-3